The present T cell receptor beta chain was sequenced within a study of post-analysis software for immune sequencing data. Worth noting for this clonotype: What it binds is not known.

Germline assignment: CDR1 SGDLS and CDR2 YYNGEE. The CDR3 length is 15 residues. V gave up 2 bases and J gave up 6 bases, with 12 bases separating them. Findings of the study overall: Strong co-clustering by F measure was seen for same-batch samples. Controls had lower frequencies than patients of 4 or 5 TRBV segments, which included TRBV5-6, TRBV5-1 and TRBV20-1. In multiple sclerosis, normalized Chao1 diversity was significantly below that of controls.

Unique molecular identifiers featured in each of the TCR beta cDNA libraries. Researchers reported about 500,000 cDNA molecules coming from about 0.98 to 11 million T cells. TCRdb used MiXCR to reprocess the PCR reads, holding one entry per CDR3 protein. The table records 600,000 to 700,000 distinct CDR3 sequences, 55% to 70% of them present only once. This chain connects TRBV9 to TRBJ1-6; TRBD1 is a possible D gene (5 bases). The receptor's source is a girl aged 2-10 years with multiple sclerosis. The sequenced sample consisted of blood. CDR3 amino acids: CASSVGRQSNSPLHF. For the CDR3, the DNA is TGTGCCAGCAGCGTGGGACGGCAATCTAATTCACCCCTCCACTTT.